The 6 T cell receptor beta chains reported below all come from one sample, sequenced in a study of blood T cell repertoires in COVID-19 (dated by TCRdb to 2019 to 2021). The library relied on the immunoSEQ multiplex PCR assay. The clones in this table, taken by TCRdb from immuneACCESS, are in-frame only. Not every clone is retained; where verified, under half of the shortfall comes from an unresolved V gene, and the cause of the rest is unknown. The sample table contains around 320,000 clones; only one count was recorded for around nine tenths of them. The ten biggest clones cover over 8.5% of the sample. Material for sequencing was peripheral blood. All receptors derive from a woman under 40 with COVID-19, enrolled during active disease.

V usage is TRBV7-2 and J usage is TRBJ2-5; no clear D gene. CDR1 is SGHTA and CDR2 is FQGNSA in the germline V gene. CDR3 length equals 13 residues. The ends were cut back, 2 bases at V and 5 bases at J, with 9 bases in the middle. CDR3 protein: CASSLQSMETQYF. The CDR3 bases are TGTGCCAGCAGCTTACAGTCAATGGAGACCCAGTACTTC.

The chain is built from TRBV24-1 and TRBJ2-1, with unresolved D. This CDR3 is built from 13 residues. Trimming stripped 0 bases from V and 8 bases from J, with 7 bases between. CDR1 is KGHDR and CDR2 is SFDVKD in the germline V gene. Here the CDR3 reads CATSDLSGYEQFF. CDR3 nucleotide sequence: TGTGCCACCAGTGATTTGTCGGGTTATGAGCAGTTCTTC.

This clone was seen a few times. The rearrangement links TRBV5-1 to TRBJ1-3; D is undetermined. This CDR3 contains 12 residues. The V end lost 0 bases, the J end lost 8 bases, and 6 bases lay between the germline ends. Germline V gene lookup returns CDR1 SGHRS and CDR2 YFSETQ. The CDR3 is CASSLEGDTIYF. CDR3 DNA sequence: TGCGCCAGCAGCTTGGAGGGAGACACCATATATTTT.

The V and J genes are TRBV6-6 and TRBJ2-7; 7 nucleotides align to TRBD1. Germline V gives CDR1 MNHNY, CDR2 SVGAGI (reference sequence). After removal of 8 bases from V and 1 base from J, the junction contained 5 bases not matched to a gene. There are 13 residues in the CDR3. The DNA of the CDR3 is TGTGCCAGCGACGACAGGGTGTCCTACGAGCAGTACTTC. Its protein product is CASDDRVSYEQYF.

CDR3 protein: CASSQYADTQYF. DNA of the CDR3: TGCGCCAGCAGCCAGTACGCAGATACGCAGTATTTT. This sequence joins TRBV5-1 and TRBJ2-3; D gene uncertain. Looked up from germline, CDR1 is SGHRS and CDR2 is YFSETQ. This CDR3 is 12 amino acids long. Trimming shortened V by 4 bases and J by 4 bases, and 7 bases separated the two germline ends.

The rearrangement links TRBV19 to TRBJ1-6, with D uncertain. Per the germline V gene, CDR1 is LNHDA and CDR2 is SQIVND (reference sequence). The CDR3 length is 16 residues. Trimming removed 3 bases at V and 4 bases at J, with 13 bases between. CDR3: CASSILAAAYNSPLHF. CDR3 nucleotide sequence: TGTGCCAGTAGTATCTTGGCGGCAGCGTATAATTCACCCCTCCACTTT. The variable domain in full, completed from reference TRBV19 and TRBJ1-6, reads DGGITQSPKYLFRKEGQNVTLSCEQNLNHDAMYWYRQDPGQGLRLIYYSQIVNDFQKGDIAEGYSVSREKKESFPLTVTSAQKNPTAFYLCASSILAAAYNSPLHFGNGTRLTVT.